These 9 T cell receptor beta chains came from one sample sequenced in a study of Ad26.COV2.S vaccination and SARS-CoV-2 variants. The treatment was: around 19 received Ad26.COV2.S at low or high dose, single or two shots; about 5 received placebo; per-sample allocation not given. Each sample was drawn 63 days after the first injection (of vaccine or placebo). Profiling relied on immunoSEQ multiplex PCR, and the TCRdb table lists in-frame clones only, not all of them. The table lists about 350,000 clones, approximately 90% of them singletons. The source material was peripheral blood, sampled in a trial of Ad26.COV2.S vaccine versus placebo. These receptors were taken from a person aged 18-60 years who received the Ad26.COV2.S COVID-19 vaccine or a placebo.

Of note for this clone: This same CDR3 is encoded by further DNA sequences in the sample. CDR3 sequence reads: CSVGGRMNTEAFF. CDR3 nucleotide sequence: TGCAGCGTTGGAGGCAGGATGAACACTGAAGCTTTCTTT. This chain connects TRBV29-1 to TRBJ1-1; D remains unclear. The ends were cut back, 4 bases at V and 0 bases at J, with 9 bases in the middle. Germline V gives CDR1 SQVTM, CDR2 ANQGSEA. This CDR3 comprises 13 residues.

This sequence joins TRBV15 and TRBJ2-7; TRBD2 might be the D (6 bases). Per the germline V gene, CDR1 is LNHNV and CDR2 is YYDKDF (reference sequence). V lost 3 bases and J lost 1, with 13 bases in between. The length of the CDR3 is 15 residues. The CDR3 loop reads CATSSGGWGSYEQYF. In DNA form, the CDR3 reads TGTGCCACCAGCAGCGGGGGTTGGGGTTCCTACGAGCAGTACTTC.

The gene calls are TRBV5-4 and TRBJ1-2; D is uncertain. Germline CDR1 SGHNT, CDR2 YYREEE (reference sequence). The CDR3 length is 13 residues. V dropped 0 bases and J dropped 5 bases, with 8 bases sitting between them. The CDR3 reads CASSLDWSYGYTF. CDR3 bases: TGTGCCAGCAGCTTGGACTGGTCATATGGCTACACCTTC.

At least ten counts were recorded for this clone. The genes are TRBV18 and TRBJ2-2, with D maybe TRBD1 (6 bases). The CDR3 length is 17 residues. Germline V CDR1 and CDR2: KGHSH, LQKENI. Trimming shortened V by 2 bases and J by 3 bases, and 16 bases separated the two germline ends. CDR3 amino acids: CASSPEWGPSYTGELFF. The CDR3 bases are TGTGCCAGCTCACCAGAATGGGGGCCATCATACACCGGGGAGCTGTTTTTT.

The count of this clone is one. This chain connects TRBV6-5 to TRBJ2-2, with unresolved D. The V end lost 6 bases, the J end lost 3 bases, and 5 bases lay between the germline ends. This CDR3 region has 12 residues. Germline CDR1 is MNHEY and CDR2 is SVGAGI. The CDR3 DNA reads TGTGCCAGCAGGAAAGACACCGGGGAGCTGTTTTTT. It specifies CASRKDTGELFF.

V and J are TRBV10-3 and TRBJ1-4, with no clear D. Trimming left V 6 bases short and J 8 bases short, with 13 bases between. This CDR3 has 13 residues. CDR1 and CDR2 from the germline V gene are ENHRY and SYGVKD. The CDR3 loop reads CAIRTNQKEKLFF. DNA for the CDR3: TGTGCCATCAGGACTAATCAAAAGGAAAAACTGTTTTTT.

This chain uses TRBV7-2 with TRBJ2-1; 10 bases agree with TRBD2. The CDR3 runs 14 residues. Germline lookup yields CDR1 SGHTA and CDR2 FQGNSA. V lost 3 bases to trimming and J lost 7 bases; unmatched junction nucleotides: 3. CDR3 nucleotides: TGTGCCAGCAGCTTTACTAGCGGGACGAATGAGCAGTTCTTC. This translates into CASSFTSGTNEQFF.

The chain employs TRBV5-6 and TRBJ2-7, with D perhaps TRBD2 (5 bases). Germline V gene lookup returns CDR1 SGHDT and CDR2 YYEEEE. CDR3 length equals 14 residues. V shed 4 bases and J shed 3 bases, with 14 bases lying between them. The CDR3: CASSVSSTFYEQYF. The CDR3 region has the DNA TGTGCCAGCAGCGTTTCTAGCACCTTCTACGAGCAGTACTTC. The variable domain in full, with the rest retrieved from reference TRBV5-6 and TRBJ2-7, is DAGVTQSPTHLIKTRGQQVTLRCSPKSGHDTVSWYQQALGQGPQFIFQYYEEEERQRGNFPDRFSGHQFPNYSSELNVNALLLGDSALYLCASSVSSTFYEQYFGPGTRLTVT.

The chain carries TRBV6-1 and TRBJ2-7; no reliable D call. Germline values: CDR1 MNHNS, CDR2 SASEGT. This CDR3 has 11 residues. The germline V and J ends were trimmed by 3 bases and 3 bases, with 3 bases remaining between them. CDR3 DNA sequence: TGTGCCAGCAGTGACCGCTACGAGCAGTACTTC. It codes for CASSDRYEQYF.